The sequence of this TCR beta chain was determined in a study of blood T cells in healthy people across ages. Study-wide points: Not knowing donor CMV status may have confounded expanded clonotype changes. The recorded TCR beta diversity per million T cells decreased in a roughly linear manner with age.

Germline V lookup: CDR1 MNHNS, CDR2 SASEGT. This CDR3 is built from 13 residues. After removal of 6 bases from V and 2 bases from J, the junction contained 4 bases not matched to a gene. Note on this clonotype: The antigen is not known. This could be a read error, since a much larger clone is one nucleotide away.

It was with a sample-barcoded 5' primer and a J-beta primer mix that a second PCR of roughly 7 to 12 cycles was run. TCRdb passed the 5' RACE reads through MiXCR, listing each CDR3 protein once. The sample gives around 1,600,000 distinct CDR3 sequences, approximately 39% of which show up once; over 3.5% is in the top ten. The V and J genes are TRBV6-1 and TRBJ2-7, with TRBD1 matching 7 bases. This receptor was identified in a woman aged 18-29 years in good health. The source material was blood. CDR3 amino acids: CASRAGTAYEQYF. CDR3 DNA sequence: TGTGCCAGCAGAGCCGGGACAGCCTACGAGCAGTACTTC.